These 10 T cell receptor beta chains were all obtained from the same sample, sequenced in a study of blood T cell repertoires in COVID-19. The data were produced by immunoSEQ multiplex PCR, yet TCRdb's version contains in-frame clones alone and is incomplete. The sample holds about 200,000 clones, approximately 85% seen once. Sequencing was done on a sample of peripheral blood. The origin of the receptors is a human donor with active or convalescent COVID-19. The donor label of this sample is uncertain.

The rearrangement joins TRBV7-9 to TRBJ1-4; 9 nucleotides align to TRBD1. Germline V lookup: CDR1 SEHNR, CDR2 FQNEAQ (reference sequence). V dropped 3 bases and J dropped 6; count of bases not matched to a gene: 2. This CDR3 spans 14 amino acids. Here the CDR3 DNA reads TGTGCCAGCAGCTTGGGACAGGGTGATGAAAAACTGTTTTTT. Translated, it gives CASSLGQGDEKLFF.

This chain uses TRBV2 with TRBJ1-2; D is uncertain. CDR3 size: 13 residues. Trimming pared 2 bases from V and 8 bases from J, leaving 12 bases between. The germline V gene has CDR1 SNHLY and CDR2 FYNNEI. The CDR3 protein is CASSETGLYGYTF. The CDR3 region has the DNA TGTGCCAGCAGTGAAACGGGGTTGTACGGCTACACCTTC.

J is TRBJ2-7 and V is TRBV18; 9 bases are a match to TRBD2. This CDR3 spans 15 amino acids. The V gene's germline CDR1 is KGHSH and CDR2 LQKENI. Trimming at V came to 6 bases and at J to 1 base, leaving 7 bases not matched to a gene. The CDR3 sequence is CASSGSTSGSYEQYF. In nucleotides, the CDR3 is TGTGCCAGCTCGGGATCAACTAGCGGGTCCTACGAGCAGTACTTC. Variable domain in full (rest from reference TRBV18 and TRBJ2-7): NAGVMQNPRHLVRRRGQEARLRCSPMKGHSHVYWYRQLPEEGLKFMVYLQKENIIDESGMPKERFSAEFPKEGPSILRIQQVVRGDSAAYFCASSGSTSGSYEQYFGPGTRLTVT.

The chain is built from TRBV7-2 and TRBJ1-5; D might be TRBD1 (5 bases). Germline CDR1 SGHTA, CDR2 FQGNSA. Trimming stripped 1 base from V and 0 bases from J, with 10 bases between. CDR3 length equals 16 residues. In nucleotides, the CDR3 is TGTGCCAGCAGCTTAGGACAGCCCTATAGCAATCAGCCCCAGCATTTT. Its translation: CASSLGQPYSNQPQHF.

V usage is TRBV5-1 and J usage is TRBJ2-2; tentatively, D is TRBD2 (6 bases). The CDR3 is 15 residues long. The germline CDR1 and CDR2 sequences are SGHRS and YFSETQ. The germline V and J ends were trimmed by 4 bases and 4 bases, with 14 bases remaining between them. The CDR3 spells CASSLSGPPTGELFF. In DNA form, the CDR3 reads TGCGCCAGCAGCCTGAGCGGGCCTCCCACCGGGGAGCTGTTTTTT.

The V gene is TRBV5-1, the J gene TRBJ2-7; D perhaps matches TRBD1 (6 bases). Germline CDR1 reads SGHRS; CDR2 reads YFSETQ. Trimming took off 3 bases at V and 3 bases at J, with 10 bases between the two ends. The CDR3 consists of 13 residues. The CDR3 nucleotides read TGCGCCAGCAGCTACCAGACAGGCTACGAGCAGTACTTC. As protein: CASSYQTGYEQYF.

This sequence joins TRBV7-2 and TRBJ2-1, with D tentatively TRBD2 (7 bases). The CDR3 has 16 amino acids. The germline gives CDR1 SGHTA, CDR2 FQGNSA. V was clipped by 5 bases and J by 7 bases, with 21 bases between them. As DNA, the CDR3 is TGTGCCAGCAGCCAAGTTGGGAGAGGGGGGGTTAATGAGCAGTTCTTC. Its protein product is CASSQVGRGGVNEQFF.

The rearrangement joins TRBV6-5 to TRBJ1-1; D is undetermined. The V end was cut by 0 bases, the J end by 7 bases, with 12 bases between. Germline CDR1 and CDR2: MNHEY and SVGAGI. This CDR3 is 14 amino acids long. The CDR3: CASSYSGGRGEAFF. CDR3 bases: TGTGCCAGCAGTTACTCCGGAGGGCGCGGTGAAGCTTTCTTT.

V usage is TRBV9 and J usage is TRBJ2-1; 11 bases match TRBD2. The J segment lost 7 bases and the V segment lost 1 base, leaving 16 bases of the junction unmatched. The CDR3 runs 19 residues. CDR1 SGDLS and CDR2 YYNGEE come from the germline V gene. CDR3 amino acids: CASSVNLRLAGGPNNEQFF. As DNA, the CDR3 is TGTGCCAGCAGCGTAAATCTCCGGTTAGCGGGAGGGCCAAATAATGAGCAGTTCTTC.

As DNA, the CDR3 is TGTGCCAGCAGCGGACTAGTCACAGATACGCAGTATTTT. This sequence encodes CASSGLVTDTQYF. The chain combines TRBV9 with TRBJ2-3; weak D call: TRBD2 (6 bases). CDR1 and CDR2 from the germline V gene are SGDLS and YYNGEE. Trimming removed 3 bases at V and 2 bases at J, with 7 bases between. The CDR3 consists of 13 residues.